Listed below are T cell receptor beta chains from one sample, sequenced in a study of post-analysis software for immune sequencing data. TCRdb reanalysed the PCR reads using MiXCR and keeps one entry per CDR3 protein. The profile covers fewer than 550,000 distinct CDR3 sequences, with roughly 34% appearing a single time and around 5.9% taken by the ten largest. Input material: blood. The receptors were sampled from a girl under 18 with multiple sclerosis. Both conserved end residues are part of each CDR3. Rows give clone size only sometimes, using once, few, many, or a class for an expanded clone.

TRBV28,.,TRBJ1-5,CASSRDLSSNQPQHF
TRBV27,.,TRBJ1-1,CASSLSARNTEAFF
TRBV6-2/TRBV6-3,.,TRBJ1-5,CASSYWDSNQPQHF
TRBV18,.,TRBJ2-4,CASSGTSGGLAKNIQYF
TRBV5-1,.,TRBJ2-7,CASSLVDSSYEQYF
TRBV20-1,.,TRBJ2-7,CSARDARIRRSYEQYF
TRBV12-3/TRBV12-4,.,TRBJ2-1,CASRLRAGYNEQFF
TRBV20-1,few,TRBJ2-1,CSAISTRQERDWKYNEQFF
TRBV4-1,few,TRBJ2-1,CATMDSFYNEQFF
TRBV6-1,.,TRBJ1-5,CASSPHLDPDPRQGTQLAQHF
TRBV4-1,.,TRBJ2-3,CASSQEGQGLTDTQYF
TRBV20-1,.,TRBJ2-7,CSARRDRGIKYEQYF
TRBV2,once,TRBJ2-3,CASTLSIRAGGRGDTQYF
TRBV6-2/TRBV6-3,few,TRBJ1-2,CASSYGAANYGYTF
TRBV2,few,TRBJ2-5,CASSEGGSGGQETQYF
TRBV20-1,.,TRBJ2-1,CSARDPGLHGYNEQFF
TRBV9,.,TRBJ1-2,CASSVENGANYGYTF
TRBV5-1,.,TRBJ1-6,CASSLVTRGSSYNSPLHF
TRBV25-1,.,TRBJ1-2,CASSPPPGGQGGGNYGYTF
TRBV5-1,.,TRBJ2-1,CACSRTRIGGTPSYNEQFF
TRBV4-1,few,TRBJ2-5,CASSQAGGGGRETQYF
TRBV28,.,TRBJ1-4,CASSPFRDRVGTNEKLFF
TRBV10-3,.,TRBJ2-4,CAISEGGSGIQYF
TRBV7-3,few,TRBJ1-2,CASRSGPQAYGYTF
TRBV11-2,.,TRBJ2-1,CASRGIAVRSSYNEQFF
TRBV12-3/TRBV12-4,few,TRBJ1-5,CASSLGTGAYSNQPQHF
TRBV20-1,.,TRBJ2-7,CSPYPDSLTCEQYF
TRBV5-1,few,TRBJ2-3,CASSLFPGGSTDTQYF
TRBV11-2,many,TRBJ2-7,CASSPGYYEQYF
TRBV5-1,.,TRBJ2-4,CASSLAPSGKNIQYF
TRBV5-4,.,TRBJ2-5,CASSFPSRQETQYF
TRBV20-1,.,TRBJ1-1,CSAQGEYVNTEAFF
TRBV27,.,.,CASSTTLRARRNKETQYF
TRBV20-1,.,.,CSASDGGGETQYF
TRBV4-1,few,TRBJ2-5,CASSQDFATQYF
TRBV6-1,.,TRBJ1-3,CASSERTAGNTIYF
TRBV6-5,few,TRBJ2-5,CASRQAGGRETQYF
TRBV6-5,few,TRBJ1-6,CASRTGQGLGSPLHF
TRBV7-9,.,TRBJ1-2,CASSLWGTPGNYGYTF
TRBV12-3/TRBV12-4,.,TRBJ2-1,CASSPQVLNEQFF
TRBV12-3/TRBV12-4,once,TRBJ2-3,CASSFGSLGADAQYF
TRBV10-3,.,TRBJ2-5,CAISEKPPNRGSQETQYF
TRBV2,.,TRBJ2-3,CTSNPGPRTDMQYF
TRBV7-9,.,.,CASSLGLAGVPQETQFF
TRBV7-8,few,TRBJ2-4,CASSNPKGGRNIQYF
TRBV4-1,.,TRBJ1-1,CASSQPVTGRPLAFF
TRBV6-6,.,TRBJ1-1,CASSYIGDGTEAFF
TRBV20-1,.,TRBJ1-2,CSARERGFARDRGEYYGYTF
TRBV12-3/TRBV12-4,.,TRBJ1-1,CASTQTLGRNTEAFF
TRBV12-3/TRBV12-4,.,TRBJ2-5,CASSFDREAQYF
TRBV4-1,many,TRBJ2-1,CASSQAFGQGANNEQFF
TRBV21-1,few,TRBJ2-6,CASSKPRDRLSGANVLTF